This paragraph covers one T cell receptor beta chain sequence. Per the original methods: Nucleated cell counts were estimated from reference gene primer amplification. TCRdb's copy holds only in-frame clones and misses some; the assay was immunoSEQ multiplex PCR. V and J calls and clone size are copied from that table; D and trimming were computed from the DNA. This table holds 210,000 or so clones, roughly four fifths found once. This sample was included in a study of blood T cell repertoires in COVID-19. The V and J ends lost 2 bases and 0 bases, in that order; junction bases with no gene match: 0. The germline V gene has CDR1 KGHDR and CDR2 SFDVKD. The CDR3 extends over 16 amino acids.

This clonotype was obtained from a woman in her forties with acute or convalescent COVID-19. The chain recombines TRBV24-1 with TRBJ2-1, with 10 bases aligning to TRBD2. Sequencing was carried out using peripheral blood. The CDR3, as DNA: TGTGCCACCAGTGATTCTAGCGGGAGCTCCTACAATGAGCAGTTCTTC. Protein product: CATSDSSGSSYNEQFF.